The subject of this entry is one T cell receptor beta chain. Here immunoSEQ multiplex PCR was the method, and the copy in TCRdb shows in-frame clones only, minus some. The repertoire consists of 250,000 to 350,000 clones, with about 87% occurring once and the leading ten covering 5.5% to 8.5%. The entry originates in a study of blood T cell repertoires in COVID-19. Trimming removed 6 bases from V and 0 bases from J, with 13 bases in between. This CDR3 comprises 15 residues. CDR1 is ENHRY and CDR2 is SYGVKD in the germline V gene. The TCR comes from a woman under 40 who had recovered from COVID-19. Material: peripheral blood. The V gene is TRBV10-3, the J gene TRBJ2-3; TRBD2 is a possible D gene (5 bases). In DNA form, the CDR3 reads TGTGCCATCAGGGGCGGGTCAACTAGCACAGATACGCAGTATTTT. It encodes CAIRGGSTSTDTQYF.